This T cell receptor beta chain came from a study of shared clonotypes between healthy human individuals. Regarding the study as a whole: In this cohort, only blood was sampled, and tissue repertoires likely differ.

The CDR3 loop spans 16 amino acids. V was clipped by 0 bases and J by 2 bases; unmatched bases: 4. Germline CDR1 reads SGHRS; CDR2 reads YFSETQ. A single count supports this clone. Its antigen is unidentified. In replicate PCRs of unsorted PBMC, approximately 0.3 ug DNA, roughly 31,000 T cell genomes, was used. The protocol was immunoSEQ multiplex PCR, while the TCRdb copy is restricted to in-frame clones and leaves out a portion. Among about 450,000 clones listed, roughly 83% were seen once. This receptor was identified in a woman between 40 and 50 years old in good health. Some clones in this sample may be carry-over from other donors' samples. Input material: PBMCs. The rearrangement uses TRBV5-1 and TRBJ2-1, with TRBD2 matching 8 bases. CDR3 sequence: CASSLALAGAYNEQFF. The CDR3 coding sequence is TGCGCCAGCAGCTTGGCTCTAGCGGGCGCCTACAATGAGCAGTTCTTC.